Listed below are T cell receptor beta chains from one sample, sequenced in a study of beta chain features in type 1 diabetes. Assay used: immunoSEQ multiplex PCR; TCRdb lists only in-frame clones, some missing. This sample has about 350,000 clones, with 20% found just once. Sequencing was done on a sample of naive CD4+ T cells from blood. These TCRs come from a woman between 18 and 30 years old in good health. Each CDR3 is given with its conserved first and last residue. Fields, in order: J gene, V gene, clone size, D gene, CDR3 DNA, CDR3 protein. The D gene is left open where the match is weak. Some rows mark clone size as missing; the rest say once, few, many or name a class of expanded clone.

j_call: TRBJ2-7
v_call: TRBV7-8
clone_size: NA
d_call: TRBD2
cdr3_nt: TGTGCCAGCAGGTTAGCCGGGACTAGCTTATCCGAGCAGTACTTC
cdr3_aa: CASRLAGTSLSEQYF

j_call: TRBJ2-3
v_call: TRBV4-2
clone_size: few
d_call: NA
cdr3_nt: TGTGCCAGCAGCCAAGGTAGAGCTAGCGCAGATACGCAGTATTTT
cdr3_aa: CASSQGRASADTQYF

j_call: TRBJ1-2
v_call: TRBV7-9
clone_size: NA
d_call: NA
cdr3_nt: TGTGCCAGCGGAAGGGAGCCCGATGGCTACACCTTC
cdr3_aa: CASGREPDGYTF

j_call: TRBJ2-7
v_call: TRBV7-2
clone_size: few
d_call: TRBD2
cdr3_nt: TGTGCCAGCAGCCCTTCTGGGGGGACTAGACGCTACGAGCAGTACTTC
cdr3_aa: CASSPSGGTRRYEQYF

j_call: TRBJ2-5
v_call: TRBV19
clone_size: NA
d_call: NA
cdr3_nt: TGTGCCAGTAGTACATCCCTCGGGAGCCAAGAGACCCAGTACTTC
cdr3_aa: CASSTSLGSQETQYF

j_call: TRBJ1-5
v_call: TRBV4-1
clone_size: few
d_call: NA
cdr3_nt: TGCGCCAGCAGCCTTCTCCCTTACGGGTCCGAGCAGCCCCAGCATTTT
cdr3_aa: CASSLLPYGSEQPQHF

j_call: TRBJ2-3
v_call: TRBV10-3
clone_size: NA
d_call: TRBD2
cdr3_nt: TGTGCCATTAGCGGGGGGAAGGCAGATACGCAGTATTTT
cdr3_aa: CAISGGKADTQYF

j_call: TRBJ1-1
v_call: TRBV7-9
clone_size: NA
d_call: NA
cdr3_nt: TGTGCCAGCAGCTTAAACATTGCGGCGGGTTCGAACACTGAAGCTTTCTTT
cdr3_aa: CASSLNIAAGSNTEAFF

j_call: TRBJ2-4
v_call: TRBV20-1
clone_size: few
d_call: NA
cdr3_nt: TGCAGTGCTACACTTCAAAACATTCAGTACTTC
cdr3_aa: CSATLQNIQYF

j_call: TRBJ2-3
v_call: TRBV6-6
clone_size: few
d_call: NA
cdr3_nt: TGTGCCAGCAGTCCGGGACTCTGGAAACCAGATACGCAGTATTTT
cdr3_aa: CASSPGLWKPDTQYF

j_call: TRBJ2-6
v_call: TRBV4-2
clone_size: NA
d_call: NA
cdr3_nt: TGTGCCAGCAGCCAGGCAACGGGCCAGGGCTCTGGGGCCAACGTCCTGACTTTC
cdr3_aa: CASSQATGQGSGANVLTF

j_call: TRBJ1-4
v_call: TRBV18
clone_size: NA
d_call: NA
cdr3_nt: TGTGCCAGCTCACCAGAAACATTGGGAGGTGAAAAACTGTTTTTT
cdr3_aa: CASSPETLGGEKLFF

j_call: TRBJ1-5
v_call: TRBV27
clone_size: NA
d_call: NA
cdr3_nt: TGTGCCAGCAGCCGGCGCAGGGACAATCAGCCCCAGCATTTT
cdr3_aa: CASSRRRDNQPQHF

j_call: TRBJ2-7
v_call: TRBV5-1
clone_size: NA
d_call: TRBD1
cdr3_nt: TGCGCCAGCAGCTTCGGACAGGGTAGCTACGAGCAGTACTTC
cdr3_aa: CASSFGQGSYEQYF

j_call: TRBJ2-2
v_call: TRBV30
clone_size: few
d_call: TRBD2
cdr3_nt: TGTGCCTGGAAAGGGGAGCGGGGCTCTACCGGGGAGCTGTTTTTT
cdr3_aa: CAWKGERGSTGELFF

j_call: TRBJ2-3
v_call: TRBV5-1
clone_size: few
d_call: TRBD2
cdr3_nt: TGCGCCAGCAGCTCCTTTAGCGGGAGGGCCTCAGATACGCAGTATTTT
cdr3_aa: CASSSFSGRASDTQYF

j_call: TRBJ1-4
v_call: TRBV6-5
clone_size: NA
d_call: NA
cdr3_nt: TGTGCCAGCAGTATGGGGCCGGCCGAAAAACTGTTTTTT
cdr3_aa: CASSMGPAEKLFF

j_call: TRBJ1-1
v_call: TRBV6-5
clone_size: NA
d_call: TRBD1
cdr3_nt: TGTGCCAGCAGCCCCGGACAGGGCACTGAAGCTTTCTTT
cdr3_aa: CASSPGQGTEAFF

j_call: TRBJ2-2
v_call: TRBV7-3
clone_size: NA
d_call: NA
cdr3_nt: TGTGCCAGCAGCTTTGACAGGAACGGGGAGCTGTTTTTT
cdr3_aa: CASSFDRNGELFF

j_call: TRBJ1-4
v_call: TRBV2
clone_size: few
d_call: NA
cdr3_nt: TGTGCCAGCAGCCAACAGCAAAAACTGTTTTTT
cdr3_aa: CASSQQQKLFF

j_call: TRBJ1-2
v_call: TRBV7-9
clone_size: few
d_call: NA
cdr3_nt: TGTGCCAGCAGCTTGGGGACTGACTATGGCTACACCTTC
cdr3_aa: CASSLGTDYGYTF

j_call: TRBJ2-7
v_call: TRBV4-3
clone_size: few
d_call: NA
cdr3_nt: TGCGCCAGCAGCCAAGATAGGGGGGGCTTCGAGCAGTACTTC
cdr3_aa: CASSQDRGGFEQYF

j_call: TRBJ2-2
v_call: TRBV4-2
clone_size: NA
d_call: TRBD2
cdr3_nt: TGTGCCAGCAGAAAAGGGACTAGCGCTGCCGGGGAGCTGTTTTTT
cdr3_aa: CASRKGTSAAGELFF

j_call: TRBJ1-6
v_call: TRBV11-2
clone_size: NA
d_call: NA
cdr3_nt: TGTGCCAGCAGCCCCCTAGGACAGCCGAGCTCCTATAATTCACCCCTCCACTTT
cdr3_aa: CASSPLGQPSSYNSPLHF

j_call: TRBJ2-5
v_call: TRBV9
clone_size: NA
d_call: NA
cdr3_nt: TGTGCCAGCAGCGTAACTACGGAAAGAGAGACCCAGTACTTC
cdr3_aa: CASSVTTERETQYF

j_call: TRBJ1-2
v_call: TRBV19
clone_size: NA
d_call: TRBD1
cdr3_nt: TGTGCCAGTAACCCGTTTGGGACAGCTTATGGCTACACCTTC
cdr3_aa: CASNPFGTAYGYTF

j_call: TRBJ2-3
v_call: TRBV30
clone_size: few
d_call: NA
cdr3_nt: TGTGCCTGGAGGGCCGAAGACTATACGCAGTATTTT
cdr3_aa: CAWRAEDYTQYF

j_call: TRBJ1-6
v_call: TRBV6-5
clone_size: NA
d_call: NA
cdr3_nt: TGTGCCAGCAGTTATAGCACAGGACTAGAGACACCCCTCCACTTT
cdr3_aa: CASSYSTGLETPLHF

j_call: TRBJ1-2
v_call: TRBV5-1
clone_size: NA
d_call: TRBD1
cdr3_nt: TGCGCCAGCAGCGCCGGGACAGCGTATGGCTACACCTTC
cdr3_aa: CASSAGTAYGYTF

j_call: TRBJ2-1
v_call: TRBV10-3
clone_size: NA
d_call: NA
cdr3_nt: TGTGCCATCCGAGGGAACAATGAGCAGTTCTTC
cdr3_aa: CAIRGNNEQFF

j_call: TRBJ1-1
v_call: TRBV5-1
clone_size: few
d_call: NA
cdr3_nt: TGCGCCAGCAGCCTCATCGGGGGGCAAGAGGCCACTGAAGCTTTCTTT
cdr3_aa: CASSLIGGQEATEAFF

j_call: TRBJ2-1
v_call: TRBV4-3
clone_size: NA
d_call: TRBD2
cdr3_nt: TGCGCCAGCAGCCAGGGACTAGCGGGGCGCTACAATGAGCAGTTCTTC
cdr3_aa: CASSQGLAGRYNEQFF